The 27 T cell receptor beta chains below all came from one sample that was sequenced in a study of early T cells in non-severe SARS-CoV-2 infection. TCRdb re-analysed the 5' RACE reads in MiXCR, keeping a single row per CDR3 protein. The sample has 85,000 to 90,000 distinct CDR3 sequences, less than 15% seen once. The sequencing input was whole blood. These receptors all stem from an adult who was a healthcare worker with PCR-confirmed SARS-CoV-2 infection or an uninfected control (not recorded which).

This clonotype was counted a few times. The V call is TRBV5-6, the J call TRBJ2-1; D tentatively fits TRBD1 or TRBD2 (5 bases each). From germline, CDR1 is SGHDT and CDR2 YYEEEE. This CDR3 has 13 amino acids. Trimming left V 1 base short and J 10 bases short, with 12 bases between. The DNA for the CDR3 is TGTGCCAGCAGCTTGCGGGGCGCAGCCGAGCAGTTCTTC. This translates into CASSLRGAAEQFF.

This clonotype was counted only a few times. This chain links TRBV29-1 with TRBJ1-1; the D gene is possibly TRBD1 (6 bases). The CDR3 loop spans 12 amino acids. Germline assignment: CDR1 SQVTM and CDR2 ANQGSEA. The V end lost 6 bases, the J end lost 4 bases, and 12 bases lay between the germline ends. The CDR3 sequence: CSVAQGFTEAFF. CDR3 DNA sequence: TGCAGCGTCGCACAGGGTTTCACTGAAGCTTTCTTT.

CDR3 sequence reads: CASSPPLGQRFSYNEQFF. As DNA, the CDR3 is TGTGCCAGCAGTCCTCCCCTGGGACAGCGATTCTCCTACAATGAGCAGTTCTTC. The chain links TRBV28 to TRBJ2-1, with 7 nucleotides matching TRBD1. Germline V gene data show CDR1 as MDHEN and CDR2 as SYDVKM. Trimming took 5 bases from V and 0 from J; bases not matched to a gene: 13. This CDR3 contains 18 residues.

This clonotype was recorded a few times. V gene TRBV7-8 combines with J gene TRBJ2-3, with TRBD2 matching over 16 bases. The CDR3 sequence is 16 residues long. In germline, CDR1 is SGHVS, CDR2 FQNEAQ. The ends lost 3 bases at V and 6 bases at J; junction bases unmatched: 3. For the CDR3, the DNA is TGTGCCAGCAGCTTTACGGGACTAGCGGGGGGGGATACGCAGTATTTT. Translation: CASSFTGLAGGDTQYF.

This chain connects TRBV11-2 to TRBJ2-3; TRBD1 is a possible D gene (6 bases). V was clipped by 5 bases and J by 4 bases, with 13 bases between them. This CDR3 is built from 14 residues. Germline V lookup: CDR1 SGHAT, CDR2 FQNNGV. CDR3 in DNA: TGTGCCAGCAGCCTCAACAGGGTTTCAGATACGCAGTATTTT. It translates to CASSLNRVSDTQYF.

In its sample, this clonotype was seen many times. The V and J genes are TRBV5-6 and TRBJ1-1; D ambiguous. This CDR3 spans 12 amino acids. Trimming took 2 bases from V and 7 from J, leaving 9 bases between them. Germline V lookup: CDR1 SGHDT, CDR2 YYEEEE. The CDR3 DNA is TGTGCCAGCAGCTTAGAAGAGGTTGAAGCTTTCTTT. It is translated as CASSLEEVEAFF.

In its sample, this clonotype was seen many times. The chain combines TRBV19 with TRBJ2-3; perhaps TRBD1 as D (6 bases). The CDR3 runs 14 residues. The germline gives CDR1 LNHDA, CDR2 SQIVND (reference sequence). Trimming pared 11 bases from V and 3 bases from J, leaving 18 bases between. The CDR3, as DNA: TGTGCCGCCGGACAAGGGGGAACTACAGATACGCAGTATTTT. Translated, it gives CAAGQGGTTDTQYF.

This clonotype came up a few times. This rearrangement joins TRBV5-5 to TRBJ1-1; 8 bases map to TRBD1. The V and J ends lost 4 bases and 8 bases, in that order; junction bases with no gene match: 4. This CDR3 region has 12 residues. CDR1 and CDR2 from the germline V gene are SGHKS and YYEKEE (reference sequence). The CDR3 nucleotides read TGTGCCAGCAGCCCATGGGACAGGGAAGCTTTCTTT. This translates into CASSPWDREAFF.

This clonotype appeared a few times. This chain connects TRBV7-9 to TRBJ1-1; 8 bases are a match to TRBD1. Germline V gene sequence: CDR1 SEHNR, CDR2 FQNEAQ (reference sequence). V lost 5 bases and J lost 8; bases outside the gene matches: 7. This CDR3 contains 13 residues. In nucleotides, the CDR3 is TGTGCCAGCAGCACAAGGACAGGGCCAGAAGCTTTCTTT. Translating it yields CASSTRTGPEAFF.

The sample holds a few counts of this clonotype. This chain's CDR3 is CASIRGGETQYF. In nucleotides, the CDR3 is TGTGCCAGCATTCGGGGGGGAGAGACCCAGTACTTC. The chain employs TRBV12-3 or TRBV12-4 and TRBJ2-5, with 8 bases identical to TRBD2. J lost 4 bases, V lost 7 bases, and 2 bases had no gene match. The CDR3 extends over 12 amino acids.

This chain connects TRBV19 to TRBJ2-4, with D unclear. The CDR3 runs to 13 residues. V shed 9 bases and J shed 8 bases, with 17 bases lying between them. Germline assignment: CDR1 LNHDA and CDR2 SQIVND (reference sequence). The CDR3 is CASRDMELDIQYF. Here the CDR3 DNA reads TGTGCCAGCCGAGACATGGAGTTGGACATTCAGTACTTC.

Many counts were recorded for this clonotype. The chain combines TRBV6-4 with TRBJ2-1; TRBD1 aligns across 8 bases. The trim removed 5 bases at V and 8 bases at J, leaving 11 bases unmatched. The V gene's germline CDR1 is MRHNA and CDR2 SNTAGT. This CDR3 contains 15 residues. The CDR3 reads CASSPQGQGSDEQFF. For the CDR3, the DNA is TGTGCCAGCAGTCCGCAAGGACAGGGTTCGGATGAGCAGTTCTTC.

This clonotype was seen many times. The chain is built from TRBV10-3 and TRBJ2-7, with 11 bases that match TRBD1. This CDR3 has 17 residues. The V and J ends lost 6 bases and 3 bases, in that order; junction bases with no gene match: 13. Germline CDR1 ENHRY, CDR2 SYGVKD. CDR3 nucleotide sequence: TGTGCCATCAGCCGGACAGGGGGCGCGGCGGTGGACTACGAGCAGTACTTC. It is translated as CAISRTGGAAVDYEQYF.

The J gene is TRBJ2-3, the V gene TRBV5-4; possible D gene TRBD1, 5 bases. Between the trimmed V and J ends, which lost 2 bases and 1 base, there was a span of 11 bases. This CDR3 is 15 amino acids long. The germline V gene encodes CDR1 SGHNT and CDR2 YYREEE (reference sequence). Written as DNA, the CDR3 is TGTGCCAGCAGCTTACTGAAAGGGGGCACAGATACGCAGTATTTT. It specifies CASSLLKGGTDTQYF.

The sample holds a few counts of this clonotype. The chain is built from TRBV6-5 and TRBJ1-4; possible D gene TRBD1, 6 bases. V lost 0 bases and J 5 bases, leaving 10 bases between the germline ends. Germline V gene data show CDR1 as MNHEY and CDR2 as SVGAGI. The CDR3 runs to 15 residues. The chain's CDR3 is CASSYSTGLNEKLFF. CDR3 nucleotides: TGTGCCAGCAGTTACTCGACAGGCTTAAATGAAAAACTGTTTTTT.

This clonotype was detected many times. This CDR3 reads CASSQEVGTPQYTQYF. The CDR3 DNA reads TGTGCCAGCAGCCAAGAAGTTGGAACTCCACAATATACGCAGTATTTT. The chain uses TRBV4-2 and TRBJ2-3; D is unresolved. V was trimmed by 0 bases and J by 7 bases, leaving 17 bases between them. The CDR3 loop spans 16 amino acids. The germline CDR1 and CDR2 sequences are LGHNA and YNFKEQ.

The chain has TRBV3-1 and TRBJ1-2, with unresolved D. There are 12 residues in the CDR3. CDR1 LGHDT and CDR2 YNNKEL come from the germline V gene (reference sequence). V dropped 1 base and J dropped 8 bases, with 8 bases sitting between them. The CDR3 DNA reads as TGTGCCAGCAGCCAAGGGCCTATCGGCTACACCTTC. It translates to CASSQGPIGYTF.

The table lists this clonotype with many counts. This chain uses TRBV13 with TRBJ1-2; 7 positions match TRBD1. The ends lost 5 bases at V and 6 bases at J; junction bases unmatched: 9. The CDR3 has 14 amino acids. The germline CDR1 and CDR2 sequences are PRHDT and FYEKMQ (reference sequence). As DNA, the CDR3 is TGTGCCAGCAGCACCCCCAGGGACAGACATGGCTACACCTTC. Translated: CASSTPRDRHGYTF.

The J gene is TRBJ2-2, the V gene TRBV20-1; 11 bases align to TRBD2. V shed 2 bases and J 4 bases; nucleotides not matched to a gene: 3. The germline CDR1 and CDR2 sequences are DFQATT and SNEGSKA (reference sequence). The CDR3 contains 15 residues. CDR3 DNA: TGCAGTGCTAGAATCGGACTAGCGGGCACCGGGGAGCTGTTTTTT. This codes for CSARIGLAGTGELFF.

This clonotype has just a few counts. This chain connects TRBV30 to TRBJ1-2; no clear D. Per germline, CDR1 GTSNPN and CDR2 SVGIG (reference sequence). The ends were cut back, 0 bases at V and 1 base at J, with 15 bases in the middle. The length of the CDR3 is 16 residues. CDR3 in amino acids: CAWSVRAFNRNYGYTF. CDR3 sequence (DNA): TGTGCCTGGAGTGTACGGGCCTTCAATCGTAACTATGGCTACACCTTC.

At least ten counts were recorded for this clonotype. The CDR3, as DNA: TGCGCCAGCAGCCAAGAATTTGGGCAGGGGGTTGCCTATAATTCACCCCTCCACTTT. Residues: CASSQEFGQGVAYNSPLHF. V is TRBV4-3 and J is TRBJ1-6, with 7 bases lining up with TRBD1. The CDR3 covers 19 residues. After removal of 0 bases from V and 2 bases from J, the junction contained 10 bases not matched to a gene. From germline, CDR1 is LGHNA and CDR2 YSLEER.

V and J are TRBV29-1 and TRBJ2-3, with a weak D call TRBD1 (6 bases). V lost 4 bases and J 1 base, leaving 12 bases between the germline ends. This CDR3 is built from 14 residues. The germline gives CDR1 SQVTM, CDR2 ANQGSEA. Written as DNA, the CDR3 is TGCAGCGTTGCAGGGGCCGCCGGCACAGATACGCAGTATTTT. Translated, it gives CSVAGAAGTDTQYF.

In regard to this clonotype: This sequence may be a read error, since a much larger clone differs from it by one base. Lacking the conserved final phenylalanine or tryptophan, this CDR3 likely reflects a read error. The chain carries TRBV12-3 or TRBV12-4 and TRBJ2-7; 7 bases are shared with TRBD1. CDR3 size: 12 residues. The ends lost 5 bases at V and 4 bases at J; junction bases unmatched: 2. CDR3 bases: TGTGCCAGCAGTACGACAGGGTACGAGCAGTACTCC. Translation gives CASSTTGYEQYS.

The table lists this clonotype with many counts. This rearrangement joins TRBV9 to TRBJ2-1; D remains unclear. This CDR3 spans 14 amino acids. CDR1 is SGDLS, CDR2 YYNGEE, per germline. Trimming left V 0 bases short and J 12 bases short, with 16 bases between. The CDR3 DNA reads as TGTGCCAGCAGCGTAGACGGCCTTACAAATCTGCAGTTCTTC. Its translation: CASSVDGLTNLQFF.

The table lists this clonotype with a few counts. The genes are TRBV7-8 and TRBJ2-7; D ambiguous. V dropped 6 bases and J dropped 2 bases, with 5 bases sitting between them. The CDR3 extends over 11 amino acids. CDR1 is SGHVS, CDR2 FQNEAQ, per germline. The CDR3 nucleotides read TGTGCCAGCAGAAGCGCCTACGAGCAGTACTTC. Translation gives CASRSAYEQYF. The full variable domain, with the rest looked up from reference TRBV7-8 and TRBJ2-7, is GAGVSQSPRYKVAKRGQDVALRCDPISGHVSLFWYQQALGQGPEFLTYFQNEAQLDKSGLPSDRFFAERPEGSVSTLKIQRTQQEDSAVYLCASRSAYEQYFGPGTRLTVT.

On this clonotype itself: The CDR3 does not close with the conserved phenylalanine or tryptophan, likely indicating a read error. The chain is built from TRBV5-4 and TRBJ2-7; TRBD2 matches at 12 bases. Losses at the gene ends were 4 bases for V and 6 bases for J; bases not matched to a gene: 5. Germline CDR1 is SGHNT and CDR2 is YYREEE (reference sequence). CDR3 length: 14 residues. Here the CDR3 DNA reads TGTGCCAGCAGCCGGACTAGCGGGGAAATCGAGCAGTACTCC. Amino acids: CASSRTSGEIEQYS.

This clonotype was recorded many times. The chain has TRBV6-6 and TRBJ2-2; possibly TRBD2 for D (6 bases). V was trimmed by 5 bases and J by 6 bases, leaving 19 bases between them. The length of the CDR3 is 16 residues. Germline values: CDR1 MNHNY, CDR2 SVGAGI (reference sequence). The CDR3 coding sequence is TGTGCCAGCAGTGGGGGGATCATCCAATCGTCCGGGGAGCTGTTTTTT. Protein: CASSGGIIQSSGELFF.